This TCR beta chain was identified in a study of blood T cell repertoires in COVID-19. The method was immunoSEQ multiplex PCR; TCRdb's version includes in-frame clones alone and lacks a portion of them. The data show about 46,000 clones, with around nine tenths seen just once and approximately 9.6% held by the top ten. The sequence was collected from a man aged 50-60 years with active COVID-19. The specimen was peripheral blood.

CDR3 in amino acids: CASTNRAPKYEQYF. The CDR3, as DNA: TGTGCCAGCACAAACCGAGCCCCTAAGTACGAGCAGTACTTC. This sequence joins TRBV21-1 and TRBJ2-7; TRBD2 is the table's D call and was not checked against the DNA. TRBV21-1 is termed a pseudogene. CDR3 length: 14 residues.